This TCR beta chain came from a study of CD8 T cells in Susac syndrome. The RNA, roughly 0.5 to 1 ug, was put through reverse transcription using random hexamers. TCRdb called the immunoSEQ multiplex PCR reads again in MiXCR, with one record for every CDR3 protein. This table has tens of thousands of distinct CDR3 sequences, 80% to 95% appearing once. The CDR3 is 12 amino acids. The germline gives CDR1 LGHDT, CDR2 YNNKEL (reference sequence). V was trimmed by 8 bases and J by 2 bases, leaving 10 bases between them. Sequenced material: CD8+ T cells from PBMCs. The sequence derives from a human donor in good health. V gene TRBV3-1 combines with J gene TRBJ2-7; possible D gene TRBD2, 5 bases. The DNA of the CDR3 is TGTGCCAGCGGGAGCGCCGCCTACGAGCAGTACTTC. This sequence encodes CASGSAAYEQYF.